This TCR beta chain came from a study of cytomegalovirus exposure and HLA in healthy donors. Study-level information: Around 80 million unique TCR sequences came from HLA-typed donors in an early release.

Germline V gene lookup returns CDR1 SGHTA and CDR2 FQGNSA. The CDR3 has 15 residues. V lost 5 bases and J lost 0, with 12 bases in between. Use of 60 Vbeta and 13 Jbeta primers characterized the PCR. In the original processing: In a later analysis, around 10 million of approximately 86 million unique beta chains occurred in at least two donors. Measured with immunoSEQ multiplex PCR; TCRdb has only the in-frame clones, and not every one. The DNA was the basis for D and trimming; V, J and clone size are from that table. The data show approximately 44,000 clones, around 87% seen once. Sequencing was done on a sample of PBMCs. The TCR comes from a woman aged 40 to 50 in good health and CMV-seropositive. The rearrangement uses TRBV7-2 and TRBJ2-3; D remains ambiguous. The CDR3 sequence: CASSPNYLSTDTQYF. In DNA, the CDR3 is TGTGCCAGCAGCCCCAACTATCTTAGCACAGATACGCAGTATTTT.